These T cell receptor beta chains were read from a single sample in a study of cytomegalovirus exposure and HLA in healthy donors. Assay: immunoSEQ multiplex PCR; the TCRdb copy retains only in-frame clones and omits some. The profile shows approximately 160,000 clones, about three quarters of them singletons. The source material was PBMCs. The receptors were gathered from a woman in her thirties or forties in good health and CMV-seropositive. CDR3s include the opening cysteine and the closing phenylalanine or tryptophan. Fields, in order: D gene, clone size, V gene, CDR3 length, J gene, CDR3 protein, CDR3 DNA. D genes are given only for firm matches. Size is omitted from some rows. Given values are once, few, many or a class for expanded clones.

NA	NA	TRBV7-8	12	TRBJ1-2	CASSLARDGYTF	TGTGCCAGCAGCTTAGCGAGGGATGGCTACACCTTC
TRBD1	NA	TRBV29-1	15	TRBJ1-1	CSVAGTGATNTEAFF	TGCAGCGTCGCCGGGACAGGGGCGACGAACACTGAAGCTTTCTTT
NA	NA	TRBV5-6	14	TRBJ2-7	CASSLVPSSYEQYF	TGTGCCAGCAGCTTGGTTCCATCCTCCTACGAGCAGTACTTC
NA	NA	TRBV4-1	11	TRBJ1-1	CASSQNLEAFF	TGCGCCAGCAGCCAAAATCTTGAAGCTTTCTTT
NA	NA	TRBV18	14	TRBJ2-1	CASSPQGQDNEQFF	TGTGCCAGCTCACCACAAGGACAAGACAATGAGCAGTTCTTC
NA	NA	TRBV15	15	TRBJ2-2	CATSRGRTVTGELFF	TGTGCCACCAGCAGGGGTAGGACTGTAACCGGGGAGCTGTTTTTT
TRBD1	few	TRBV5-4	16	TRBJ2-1	CASSPPRDRVMNEQFF	TGTGCCAGCAGCCCGCCGCGGGACAGGGTTATGAATGAGCAGTTCTTC
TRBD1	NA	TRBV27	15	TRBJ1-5	CASSLGTGGHQPQHF	TGTGCCAGCAGTTTAGGGACAGGGGGCCATCAGCCCCAGCATTTT
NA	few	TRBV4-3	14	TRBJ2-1	CASSQVTGEHEQFF	TGCGCCAGCAGCCAAGTAACCGGGGAGCACGAGCAGTTCTTC
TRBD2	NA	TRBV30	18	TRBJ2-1	CAWSGQAGGGSSYNEQFF	TGTGCCTGGAGTGGGCAAGCGGGGGGGGGAAGCTCCTACAATGAGCAGTTCTTC